Listed here are 29 T cell receptor beta chains from one sample, sequenced in a study of Ad26.COV2.S vaccination and SARS-CoV-2 variants. Here immunoSEQ multiplex PCR was the method, and the copy in TCRdb shows in-frame clones only, minus some. The sample yields approximately 420,000 clones, roughly 90% seen once. Specified treatment: 19 received Ad26.COV2.S at low or high dose, single or two shots; about 5 received placebo; per-sample allocation not given. Sampling took place 63 days after the first vaccine or placebo injection. The sample consisted of peripheral blood, taken in a trial of Ad26.COV2.S vaccine versus placebo. The receptors come from a person aged 18-65 years who received the Ad26.COV2.S COVID-19 vaccine or a placebo.

The chain is built from TRBV10-2 and TRBJ2-7; D is tentatively TRBD1 or TRBD2 (5 bases each). V was trimmed by 7 bases and J by 4 bases, leaving 11 bases between them. This CDR3 contains 12 residues. Germline CDR1 is WSHSY and CDR2 is SAAADI. The CDR3 sequence is CASTSGPYEQYF. DNA of the CDR3: TGCGCCAGCACCTCGGGGCCGTACGAGCAGTACTTC.

V is TRBV7-3 and J is TRBJ2-1; D gene unclear. Trimming shortened V by 4 bases and J by 0 bases, and 10 bases separated the two germline ends. Looked up from germline, CDR1 is SGHTA and CDR2 is FQGTGA. The CDR3 has 15 amino acids. DNA of the CDR3: TGTGCCAGCAGCTCGCACGCCGTCTCCTACAATGAGCAGTTCTTC. This codes for CASSSHAVSYNEQFF.

This chain uses TRBV30 with TRBJ1-4; 7 bases align to TRBD1. Looked up from germline, CDR1 is GTSNPN and CDR2 is SVGIG (reference sequence). The J segment lost 7 bases and the V segment lost 1 base, leaving 12 bases of the junction unmatched. This CDR3 is 16 amino acids long. CDR3 bases: TGTGCCTGGAGTGCGGGACAGCCTTATAATACTGAAAAACTGTTTTTT. Protein sequence: CAWSAGQPYNTEKLFF.

This clone was observed once. For the CDR3, the DNA is TGTGCCATCAGTGAGGATTCAGGGGATGGGTACACTGAAGCTTTCTTT. Translating it yields CAISEDSGDGYTEAFF. The J gene is TRBJ1-1, the V gene TRBV10-3; D may be TRBD1 (6 bases). CDR1 and CDR2 from the germline V gene are ENHRY and SYGVKD. The CDR3 runs 16 residues. The V gene lost 2 bases and the J gene lost 3 bases, with 16 bases spanning the gap.

The CDR3 DNA sequence: TGTGCCAGCAGTCCCCATAACAGGGGAATGTCAGGCGCAAATACGCAGTATTTT. It encodes CASSPHNRGMSGANTQYF. The genes are TRBV27 and TRBJ2-3; 7 bases match TRBD1. The length of the CDR3 is 18 residues. Germline assignment: CDR1 MNHEY and CDR2 SMNVEV (reference sequence). V trimming: 5 bases; J trimming: 7 bases; junction bases outside the gene matches: 21.

The CDR3 loop is CASSLPTQRSYGYTF. CDR3 bases: TGTGCCAGCAGTTTGCCCACTCAAAGGAGCTATGGCTACACCTTC. The rearrangement uses TRBV28 and TRBJ1-2; D unclear. Deletions cut 3 bases from V and 4 bases from J, with 15 bases between. The CDR3 sequence is 15 residues long. The germline gives CDR1 MDHEN, CDR2 SYDVKM.

V gene TRBV9 combines with J gene TRBJ1-2; D is perhaps TRBD1 (5 bases). CDR3 length equals 14 residues. Germline CDR1 is SGDLS and CDR2 is YYNGEE. Trimming stripped 5 bases from V and 8 bases from J, with 19 bases between. The CDR3 sequence is CASRTSGTYKGYTF. CDR3 nucleotides: TGTGCCAGCAGGACATCAGGGACCTATAAAGGCTACACCTTC. Looking up the rest from reference TRBV9 and TRBJ1-2 gives the full variable domain: DSGVTQTPKHLITATGQRVTLRCSPRSGDLSVYWYQQSLDQGLQFLIQYYNGEERAKGNILERFSAQQFPDLHSELNLSSLELGDSALYFCASRTSGTYKGYTFGSGTRLTVV.

The chain carries TRBV7-2 and TRBJ2-3, with TRBD1 matching over 10 bases. This CDR3 comprises 16 residues. Germline trimming cut 5 bases from V and 5 bases from J; bases unmatched to any gene: 10. Germline V lookup: CDR1 SGHTA, CDR2 FQGNSA. The chain's CDR3 is CASSITGTGVVDTQYF. DNA of the CDR3: TGTGCCAGCAGCATCACCGGGACAGGGGTCGTAGATACGCAGTATTTT.

V is TRBV27 and J is TRBJ1-1; 9 bases match TRBD1. The CDR3 covers 16 residues. CDR1 and CDR2 (germline): MNHEY, SMNVEV (reference sequence). V was pared by 2 bases and J by 4 bases, with 8 bases of the junction left unmatched. CDR3 in amino acids: CASSLVQGASLTEAFF. CDR3 nucleotide sequence: TGTGCCAGCAGTTTAGTACAGGGGGCTTCTCTCACTGAAGCTTTCTTT.

The chain recombines TRBV10-3 with TRBJ2-6; no clear D. V lost 4 bases to trimming and J lost 1 base, with 8 bases between them. Germline V gene data show CDR1 as ENHRY and CDR2 as SYGVKD. The CDR3 spans 15 residues. For the CDR3, the DNA is TGTGCCATCAGTGCAATTGCGTCTGGGGCCAACGTCCTGACTTTC. This codes for CAISAIASGANVLTF.

V usage is TRBV4-1 and J usage is TRBJ2-4; D uncertain. Germline V gene data show CDR1 as MGHRA and CDR2 as YSYEKL. This CDR3 has 15 amino acids. V lost 4 bases and J 1 base, leaving 11 bases between the germline ends. The CDR3 region is CASSPTQSAKNIQYF. In DNA, the CDR3 is TGCGCCAGCAGCCCCACCCAAAGCGCCAAAAACATTCAGTACTTC.

This sequence joins TRBV5-6 and TRBJ1-2, with 8 bases that match TRBD1. V dropped 1 base and J dropped 4; count of bases not matched to a gene: 6. The CDR3 is 15 amino acids. Germline lookup yields CDR1 SGHDT and CDR2 YYEEEE. In DNA, the CDR3 is TGTGCCAGCAGCTTGATAGGACAGGGAATCTATGGCTACACCTTC. Translated, it gives CASSLIGQGIYGYTF.

The chain has TRBV7-3 and TRBJ2-1; 10 bases are a match to TRBD1. V dropped 4 bases and J dropped 6; count of bases not matched to a gene: 12. This CDR3 region has 17 residues. Germline V gene data show CDR1 as SGHTA and CDR2 as FQGTGA. The CDR3 sequence: CASSSRRGDRGGNEQFF. The CDR3 nucleotides are TGTGCCAGCAGCTCCCGCCGCGGGGACAGGGGTGGCAATGAGCAGTTCTTC.

With regard to this clone: The sample contains more than one DNA sequence encoding this CDR3. The gene calls are TRBV15 and TRBJ2-3; D uncertain. From germline, CDR1 is LNHNV and CDR2 YYDKDF (reference sequence). V lost 0 bases, J lost 3 bases, and 10 bases lay in between. This CDR3 has 15 amino acids. This chain's CDR3 is CATSRDPSGTDTQYF. CDR3 DNA sequence: TGTGCCACCAGCAGAGATCCGAGTGGTACAGATACGCAGTATTTT.

This clone was detected only once. CDR3 amino acids: CASSQRTGQGFEQYF. In nucleotides, the CDR3 is TGTGCCAGCAGCCAACGCACGGGACAGGGGTTCGAGCAGTACTTC. The chain combines TRBV4-2 with TRBJ2-7, with 10 bases fitting TRBD1. The trim removed 2 bases at V and 6 bases at J, leaving 7 bases unmatched. Germline V lookup: CDR1 LGHNA, CDR2 YNFKEQ. The CDR3 contains 15 residues.

V and J are TRBV12-3 or TRBV12-4 and TRBJ1-3; no reliable D call. Trimming removed 3 bases from V and 12 bases from J, with 6 bases in between. The CDR3 totals 10 residues. The CDR3 is CASSFSRIYF. The DNA of the CDR3 is TGTGCCAGCAGTTTTAGCCGCATATATTTT.

This clone was detected only once. The genes are TRBV9 and TRBJ1-1, with 8 bases identical to TRBD1. After removal of 3 bases from V and 1 base from J, the junction contained 5 bases not matched to a gene. The CDR3 consists of 15 residues. Germline loops: CDR1 SGDLS, CDR2 YYNGEE. CDR3 DNA sequence: TGTGCCAGCAGCGCCCGGGACAGGCCGAACACTGAAGCTTTCTTT. It yields the protein CASSARDRPNTEAFF.

The chain joins TRBV4-3 to TRBJ2-3; no definite D call. V was trimmed by 0 bases and J by 3 bases, leaving 7 bases between them. Germline CDR1 and CDR2: LGHNA and YSLEER. The CDR3 loop spans 14 amino acids. The CDR3 region is CASSQDMRTDTQYF. In nucleotides, the CDR3 is TGCGCCAGCAGCCAAGATATGAGAACAGATACGCAGTATTTT.

The gene calls are TRBV7-8 and TRBJ1-4; 8 bases align to TRBD1. Germline assignment: CDR1 SGHVS and CDR2 FQNEAQ. CDR3 length: 15 residues. Trimming at V came to 0 bases and at J to 10 bases, leaving 7 bases not matched to a gene. The CDR3 DNA reads TGTGCCAGCAGCTTAGCGCGGACAGGGATCCCAAAACTGTTTTTT. It codes for CASSLARTGIPKLFF.

This sequence joins TRBV3-1 (or the pseudogene TRBV3-2) and TRBJ2-7; D possibly corresponds to TRBD2 (5 bases). The ends were cut back, 1 base at V and 6 bases at J, with 7 bases in the middle. Germline V gene data show CDR1 as LGHDT and CDR2 as YNNKEL (reference sequence). The CDR3 length is 12 residues. CDR3 amino acids: CASSQVSGEQYF. As DNA, the CDR3 is TGTGCCAGCAGCCAAGTAAGCGGCGAGCAGTACTTC.

The J gene is TRBJ1-1, the V gene TRBV7-8, with D perhaps TRBD1 (6 bases). The CDR3 extends over 15 amino acids. V was trimmed by 5 bases and J by 5 bases, leaving 18 bases between them. The germline V gene encodes CDR1 SGHVS and CDR2 FQNEAQ. This CDR3 is CASSPARGRGTEAFF. The DNA of the CDR3 is TGTGCCAGCAGCCCAGCCAGGGGCCGGGGGACTGAAGCTTTCTTT.

This chain joins TRBV10-3 and TRBJ2-3; tentative D call: TRBD1 (5 bases). V lost 4 bases and J lost 7, with 36 bases in between. This CDR3 is 21 amino acids long. Germline CDR1 is ENHRY and CDR2 is SYGVKD. The CDR3 here is CAISALGATRSQGVQANTQYF. The CDR3 bases are TGTGCCATCAGTGCTTTAGGCGCAACGCGGTCCCAGGGTGTCCAGGCGAATACGCAGTATTTT.

The chain joins TRBV7-8 to TRBJ2-1, with TRBD1 matching 7 bases. The junction had 9 bases not matched to a gene; V was cut back by 6 bases and J by 7 bases. The CDR3 spans 14 residues. Germline values: CDR1 SGHVS, CDR2 FQNEAQ. The CDR3 bases are TGTGCCAGCAGGGGGACAGCTAACTATAATGAGCAGTTCTTC. Protein sequence: CASRGTANYNEQFF.

CDR3 bases: TGTGCCACCAGTGATTTGGGATCCAGGACCCGAGAGACCCAGTACTTC. Protein sequence: CATSDLGSRTRETQYF. The chain uses TRBV24-1 and TRBJ2-5; D gene unclear. The CDR3 sequence is 16 residues long. The ends were cut back, 0 bases at V and 4 bases at J, with 14 bases in the middle. Per the germline V gene, CDR1 is KGHDR and CDR2 is SFDVKD.

The chain couples TRBV3-1 (or the pseudogene TRBV3-2) to TRBJ2-3; TRBD2 is a possible D gene (6 bases). The CDR3 totals 15 residues. The germline gives CDR1 LGHDT, CDR2 YNNKEL (reference sequence). V was trimmed by 4 bases and J by 0 bases, leaving 11 bases between them. The CDR3 loop is CASSPGDFSTDTQYF. As DNA, the CDR3 is TGTGCCAGCAGCCCGGGGGACTTTAGCACAGATACGCAGTATTTT.

V and J are TRBV5-1 and TRBJ2-4; TRBD1 agrees at 9 bases. Germline lookup yields CDR1 SGHRS and CDR2 YFSETQ. The length of the CDR3 is 13 residues. V lost 4 bases, J lost 11 bases, and 7 bases stayed unmatched. CDR3 sequence reads: CASSRGTGTVQYF. Here the CDR3 DNA reads TGCGCCAGCAGCCGGGGGACAGGGACGGTTCAGTACTTC.

The chain carries TRBV7-8 and TRBJ2-5; D not certain. This CDR3 contains 15 residues. V shed 1 base and J shed 0 bases, with 9 bases lying between them. CDR1 and CDR2 (germline): SGHVS, FQNEAQ. In DNA form, the CDR3 reads TGTGCCAGCAGCTTAGGCCGGCTGTACCAAGAGACCCAGTACTTC. Its translation is CASSLGRLYQETQYF.

The rearrangement links TRBV30 to TRBJ1-2, with no clear D. CDR3 length equals 15 residues. Trimming pared 3 bases from V and 0 bases from J, leaving 14 bases between. CDR1 and CDR2 from the germline V gene are GTSNPN and SVGIG (reference sequence). CDR3 bases: TGTGCCTGGAGGGGGTACACAAATCCTAACTATGGCTACACCTTC. As protein: CAWRGYTNPNYGYTF. Variable domain in full (rest from reference TRBV30 and TRBJ1-2): SQTIHQWPATLVQPVGSPLSLECTVEGTSNPNLYWYRQAAGRGLQLLFYSVGIGQISSEVPQNLSASRPQDRQFILSSKKLLLSDSGFYLCAWRGYTNPNYGYTFGSGTRLTVV.

This chain links TRBV3-1 (or the pseudogene TRBV3-2) with TRBJ2-1; tentatively, D is TRBD1 (6 bases). V shed 0 bases and J shed 2 bases, with 20 bases lying between them. CDR1 is LGHDT and CDR2 is YNNKEL in the germline V gene (reference sequence). The CDR3 totals 19 residues. The CDR3 loop is CASSQEGGVGPPPYNEQFF. The CDR3 DNA reads TGTGCCAGCAGCCAAGAAGGGGGAGTAGGCCCCCCTCCCTACAATGAGCAGTTCTTC.